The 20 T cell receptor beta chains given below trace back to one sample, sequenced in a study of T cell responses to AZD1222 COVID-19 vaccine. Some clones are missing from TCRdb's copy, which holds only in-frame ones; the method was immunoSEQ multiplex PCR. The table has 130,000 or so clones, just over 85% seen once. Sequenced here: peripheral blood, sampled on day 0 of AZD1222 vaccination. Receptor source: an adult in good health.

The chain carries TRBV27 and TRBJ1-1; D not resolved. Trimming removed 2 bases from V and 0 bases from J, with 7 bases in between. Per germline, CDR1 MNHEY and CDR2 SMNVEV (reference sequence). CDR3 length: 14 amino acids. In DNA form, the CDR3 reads TGTGCCAGCAGTTTAGGAGACATGAACACTGAAGCTTTCTTT. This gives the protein CASSLGDMNTEAFF.

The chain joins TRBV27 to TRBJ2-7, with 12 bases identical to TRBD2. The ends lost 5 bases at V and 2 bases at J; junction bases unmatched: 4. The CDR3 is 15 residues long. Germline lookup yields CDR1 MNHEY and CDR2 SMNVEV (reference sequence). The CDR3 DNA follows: TGTGCCAGCAGTCGCAGACTAGCGGGAGCCTACGAGCAGTACTTC. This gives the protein CASSRRLAGAYEQYF.

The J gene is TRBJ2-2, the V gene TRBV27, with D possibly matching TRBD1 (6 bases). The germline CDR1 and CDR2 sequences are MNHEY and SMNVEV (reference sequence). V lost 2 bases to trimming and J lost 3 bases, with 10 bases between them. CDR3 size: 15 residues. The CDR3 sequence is CASSLLGADTGELFF. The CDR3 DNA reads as TGTGCCAGCAGTTTACTGGGGGCCGACACCGGGGAGCTGTTTTTT.

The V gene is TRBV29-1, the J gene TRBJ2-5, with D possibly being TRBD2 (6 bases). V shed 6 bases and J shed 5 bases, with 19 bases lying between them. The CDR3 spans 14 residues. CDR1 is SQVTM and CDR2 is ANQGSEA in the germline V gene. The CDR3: CSVQRGVGGETQYF. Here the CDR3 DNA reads TGCAGCGTCCAAAGGGGCGTAGGAGGGGAGACCCAGTACTTC.

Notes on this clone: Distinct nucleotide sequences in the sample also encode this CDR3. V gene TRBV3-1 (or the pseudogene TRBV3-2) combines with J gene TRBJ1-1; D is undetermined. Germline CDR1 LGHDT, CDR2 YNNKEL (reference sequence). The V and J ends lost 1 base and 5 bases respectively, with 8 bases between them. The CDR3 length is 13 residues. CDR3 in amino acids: CASSQVEGTEAFF. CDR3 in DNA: TGTGCCAGCAGCCAAGTGGAAGGAACTGAAGCTTTCTTT.

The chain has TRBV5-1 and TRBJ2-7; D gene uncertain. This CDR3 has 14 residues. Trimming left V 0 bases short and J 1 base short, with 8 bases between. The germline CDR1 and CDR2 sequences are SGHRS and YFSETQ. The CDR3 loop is CASSLAADSYEQYF. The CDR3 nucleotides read TGCGCCAGCAGCTTGGCGGCAGATTCCTACGAGCAGTACTTC.

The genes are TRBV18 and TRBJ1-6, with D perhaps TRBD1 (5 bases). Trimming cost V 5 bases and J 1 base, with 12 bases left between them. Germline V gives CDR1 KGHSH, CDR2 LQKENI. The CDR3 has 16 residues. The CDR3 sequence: CASSSAGWSYNSPLHF. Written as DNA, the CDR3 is TGTGCCAGCTCATCGGCAGGGTGGTCCTATAATTCACCCCTCCACTTT.

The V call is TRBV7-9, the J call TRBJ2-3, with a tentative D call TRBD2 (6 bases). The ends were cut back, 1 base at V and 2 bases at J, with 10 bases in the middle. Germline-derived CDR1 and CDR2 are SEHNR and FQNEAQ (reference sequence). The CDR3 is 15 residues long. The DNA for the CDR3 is TGTGCCAGCAGCTTAGTTCGGGGGACCACAGATACGCAGTATTTT. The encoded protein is CASSLVRGTTDTQYF.

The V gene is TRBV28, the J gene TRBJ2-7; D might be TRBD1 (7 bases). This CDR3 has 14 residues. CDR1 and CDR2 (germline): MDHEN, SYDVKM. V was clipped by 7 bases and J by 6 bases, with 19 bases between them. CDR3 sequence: CASNNFDREAEQYF. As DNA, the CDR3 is TGTGCCAGCAATAACTTCGACAGGGAGGCCGAGCAGTACTTC.

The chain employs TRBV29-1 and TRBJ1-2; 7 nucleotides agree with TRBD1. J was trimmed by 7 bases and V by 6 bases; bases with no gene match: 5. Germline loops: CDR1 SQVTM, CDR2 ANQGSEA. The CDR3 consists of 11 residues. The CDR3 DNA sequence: TGCAGCGTGACAGGGTCCGGTGGCTACACCTTC. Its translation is CSVTGSGGYTF.

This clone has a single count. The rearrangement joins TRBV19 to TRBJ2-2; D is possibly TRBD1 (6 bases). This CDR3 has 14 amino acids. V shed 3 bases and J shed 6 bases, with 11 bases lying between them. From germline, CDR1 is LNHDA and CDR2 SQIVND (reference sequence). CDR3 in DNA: TGTGCCAGTAGTATCGGCAGGGGACCCGGGGAGCTGTTTTTT. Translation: CASSIGRGPGELFF.

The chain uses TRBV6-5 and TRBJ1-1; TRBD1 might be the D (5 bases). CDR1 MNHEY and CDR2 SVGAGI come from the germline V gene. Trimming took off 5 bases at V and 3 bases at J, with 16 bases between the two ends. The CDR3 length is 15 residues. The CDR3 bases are TGTGCCAGCAGTCTATCGATTCAAGGGGACACTGAAGCTTTCTTT. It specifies CASSLSIQGDTEAFF.

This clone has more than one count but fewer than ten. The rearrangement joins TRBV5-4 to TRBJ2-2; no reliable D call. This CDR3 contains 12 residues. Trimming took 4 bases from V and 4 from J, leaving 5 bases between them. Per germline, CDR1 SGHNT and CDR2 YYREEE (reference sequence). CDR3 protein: CASSVPTGELFF. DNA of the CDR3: TGTGCCAGCAGCGTCCCCACCGGGGAGCTGTTTTTT.

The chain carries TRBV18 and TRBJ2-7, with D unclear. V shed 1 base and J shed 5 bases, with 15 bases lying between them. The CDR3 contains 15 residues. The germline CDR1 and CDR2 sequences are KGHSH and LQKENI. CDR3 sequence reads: CASSPQRMSSHEQYF. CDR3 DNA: TGTGCCAGCTCACCACAGCGCATGAGTAGCCACGAGCAGTACTTC.

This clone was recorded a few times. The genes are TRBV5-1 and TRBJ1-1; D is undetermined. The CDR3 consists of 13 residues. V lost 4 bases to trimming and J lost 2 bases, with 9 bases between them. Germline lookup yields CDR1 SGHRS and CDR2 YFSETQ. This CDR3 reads CASSETINTEAFF. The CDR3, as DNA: TGCGCCAGCAGCGAAACCATCAACACTGAAGCTTTCTTT.

CDR3 loop: CASSSQVVYEQYF. The CDR3 DNA reads TGTGCCAGCAGTTCCCAGGTAGTATACGAGCAGTACTTC. This chain joins TRBV7-8 and TRBJ2-7, with D uncertain. The germline V and J ends were trimmed by 6 bases and 4 bases, with 13 bases remaining between them. Germline CDR1 and CDR2: SGHVS and FQNEAQ. The CDR3 totals 13 residues.

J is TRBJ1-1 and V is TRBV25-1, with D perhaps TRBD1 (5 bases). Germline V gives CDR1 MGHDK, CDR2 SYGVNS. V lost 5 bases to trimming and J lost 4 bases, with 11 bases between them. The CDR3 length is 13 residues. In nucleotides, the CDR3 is TGTGCCAGCAGTCGGGGGGAGGTCACTGAAGCTTTCTTT. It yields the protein CASSRGEVTEAFF.

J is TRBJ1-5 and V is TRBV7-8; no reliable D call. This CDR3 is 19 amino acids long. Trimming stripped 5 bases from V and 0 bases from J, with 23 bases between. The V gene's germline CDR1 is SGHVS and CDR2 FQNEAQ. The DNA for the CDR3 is TGTGCCAGCAGCCATTACGCGTCAGTGAGCCTTTATAGCAATCAGCCCCAGCATTTT. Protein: CASSHYASVSLYSNQPQHF.

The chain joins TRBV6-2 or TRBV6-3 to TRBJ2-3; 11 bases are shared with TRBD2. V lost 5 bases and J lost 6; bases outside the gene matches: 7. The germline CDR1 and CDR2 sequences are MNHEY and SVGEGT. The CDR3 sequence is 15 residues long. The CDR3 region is CASSVLRLAGDTQYF. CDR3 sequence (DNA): TGTGCCAGCAGTGTCTTGAGACTAGCGGGGGATACGCAGTATTTT.

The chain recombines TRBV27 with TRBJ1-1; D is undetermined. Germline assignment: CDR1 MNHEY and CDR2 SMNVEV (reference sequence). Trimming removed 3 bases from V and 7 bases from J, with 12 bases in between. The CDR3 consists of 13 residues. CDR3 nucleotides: TGTGCCAGCAGTTTTACGGGTGAACTTGAAGCTTTCTTT. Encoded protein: CASSFTGELEAFF.